Listed here are 20 T cell receptor beta chains from one sample, sequenced in a study of blood T cell repertoires in COVID-19. Clones were sequenced by immunoSEQ multiplex PCR, and TCRdb holds only the in-frame ones, with some missing. The table records some 110,000 clones, about 70% of them present only once. Material: peripheral blood. The origin of the receptors is a man aged 80 or over with COVID-19, enrolled during active disease.

This chain uses TRBV6-6 with TRBJ2-5, with D possibly TRBD1 on 5 matching bases. Between the trimmed V and J ends, which lost 5 bases and 4 bases, there was a span of 11 bases. Germline CDR1 reads MNHNY; CDR2 reads SVGAGI (reference sequence). This CDR3 has 13 residues. CDR3 DNA: TGTGCCAGCAGTACAGGTGGGGCAGAGACCCAGTACTTC. This encodes CASSTGGAETQYF.

The chain combines TRBV10-3 with TRBJ2-5, with 8 nucleotides matching TRBD2. From germline, CDR1 is ENHRY and CDR2 SYGVKD. The CDR3 consists of 15 residues. The V segment lost 10 bases and the J segment 3 bases; nucleotides outside the gene matches: 13. The CDR3 region has the DNA TGTGCCACCTCGACTAGCGAAAATCGAGAAGAGACCCAGTACTTC. It codes for CATSTSENREETQYF.

The chain employs TRBV27 and TRBJ1-5, with a tentative D call TRBD1 (6 bases). CDR3 length: 13 residues. The V gene lost 1 base and the J gene lost 6 bases, with 7 bases spanning the gap. Germline values: CDR1 MNHEY, CDR2 SMNVEV (reference sequence). The chain's CDR3 is CASSLLQGQPQHF. CDR3 in DNA: TGTGCCAGCAGTTTATTACAGGGTCAGCCCCAGCATTTT.

This chain links TRBV18 with TRBJ1-1; TRBD1 agrees at 9 bases. V shed 11 bases and J 3 bases; nucleotides not matched to a gene: 7. This CDR3 region has 13 residues. The germline CDR1 and CDR2 sequences are KGHSH and LQKENI. CDR3 protein: CACKQGADTEAFF. Written as DNA, the CDR3 is TGTGCCTGCAAACAGGGGGCTGACACTGAAGCTTTCTTT.

V gene TRBV12-3 or TRBV12-4 combines with J gene TRBJ2-7, with 7 bases matching TRBD2. The ends lost 6 bases at V and 3 bases at J; junction bases unmatched: 5. CDR3 length: 13 amino acids. In DNA, the CDR3 is TGTGCCAGCAGAGCTAGCGGAGACTACGAGCAGTACTTC. Encoded protein: CASRASGDYEQYF.

The chain carries TRBV7-3 and TRBJ2-1; possible D gene TRBD2, 6 bases. The CDR3 length is 15 residues. CDR1 and CDR2 from the germline V gene are SGHTA and FQGTGA. V was pared by 2 bases and J by 5 bases, with 13 bases between. The CDR3 DNA reads TGTGCCAGCAGCTTACAGAGCGGGCGGGACAATGAGCAGTTCTTC. This encodes CASSLQSGRDNEQFF.

This clone has a handful of counts. V gene TRBV19 combines with J gene TRBJ2-7; a weak D match, TRBD2 (6 bases). Looked up from germline, CDR1 is LNHDA and CDR2 is SQIVND (reference sequence). The CDR3 is 14 amino acids. The V end lost 5 bases, the J end lost 3 bases, and 14 bases lay between the germline ends. The CDR3 reads CASSLYSRGYEQYF. In DNA form, the CDR3 reads TGTGCCAGTAGTCTCTACTCGCGGGGCTACGAGCAGTACTTC. The full variable domain, completed using reference TRBV19 and TRBJ2-7, is DGGITQSPKYLFRKEGQNVTLSCEQNLNHDAMYWYRQDPGQGLRLIYYSQIVNDFQKGDIAEGYSVSREKKESFPLTVTSAQKNPTAFYLCASSLYSRGYEQYFGPGTRLTVT.

The chain combines TRBV5-5 with TRBJ2-1, with D possibly TRBD2 on 5 matching bases. Germline lookup yields CDR1 SGHKS and CDR2 YYEKEE (reference sequence). This CDR3 is built from 12 residues. V gave up 0 bases and J gave up 8 bases, with 6 bases separating them. In DNA form, the CDR3 reads TGTGCCAGCAGCTTGGAGAGGGATGAGCAGTTCTTC. Protein sequence: CASSLERDEQFF.

Only a few counts were recorded for this clone. The chain employs TRBV4-1 and TRBJ2-3; D is possibly TRBD2 (5 bases). With 4 bases removed from V and 3 bases from J, the gap between germline ends came to 11 bases. Per the germline V gene, CDR1 is MGHRA and CDR2 is YSYEKL. The CDR3 is 14 residues long. The CDR3 DNA reads TGCGCCAGCAGCCTTGGCGCGGGTACAGATACGCAGTATTTT. Translation gives CASSLGAGTDTQYF.

Points on this clone: The sample holds other DNA sequences that translate to the same CDR3. V is TRBV18 and J is TRBJ1-1; D is perhaps TRBD1 (5 bases). V lost 1 base to trimming and J lost 7 bases, with 7 bases between them. The CDR3 totals 12 residues. Germline V gene lookup returns CDR1 KGHSH and CDR2 LQKENI. The CDR3 DNA reads TGTGCCAGCTCACCACTGCAGGGTGAAGCTTTCTTT. Amino acid sequence: CASSPLQGEAFF.

The rearrangement links TRBV7-8 to TRBJ2-7, with 7 positions matching TRBD1. Germline V gene lookup returns CDR1 SGHVS and CDR2 FQNEAQ. Trimming cost V 4 bases and J 2 bases; bases outside gene matches: 2. This CDR3 is 13 amino acids long. CDR3 bases: TGTGCCAGCAGCTACAGGGGTCCCTACGAGCAGTACTTC. Amino acids: CASSYRGPYEQYF.

The chain couples TRBV10-3 to TRBJ2-7; TRBD2 is a possible D gene (6 bases). The CDR3 contains 13 residues. Germline V lookup: CDR1 ENHRY, CDR2 SYGVKD. Deletions cut 6 bases from V and 2 bases from J, with 11 bases between. This CDR3 reads CAISRDSPYEQYF. CDR3 bases: TGTGCCATCAGCCGGGACTCCCCCTACGAGCAGTACTTC.

This clone appeared a single time. The rearrangement uses TRBV6-5 and TRBJ1-1, with D unresolved. This CDR3 has 13 residues. V was cut by 0 bases and J by 4 bases, with 6 bases left in between. The germline gives CDR1 MNHEY, CDR2 SVGAGI. In nucleotides, the CDR3 is TGTGCCAGCAGTTACTCAGCCGGCACTGAAGCTTTCTTT. Translation gives CASSYSAGTEAFF.

The rearrangement uses TRBV7-6 and TRBJ2-1; D is uncertain. Trimming cost V 5 bases and J 3 bases, with 14 bases left between them. The CDR3 sequence is 15 residues long. CDR1 and CDR2 from the germline V gene are SGHVS and FNYEAQ. In DNA, the CDR3 is TGTGCCAGCAGCCGTGAGCCGGTCGTCTACAATGAGCAGTTCTTC. Its protein is CASSREPVVYNEQFF.

This clone was counted a few times. This rearrangement joins TRBV20-1 to TRBJ1-2; D gene ambiguous. The V end was cut by 6 bases, the J end by 6 bases, with 11 bases between. In germline, CDR1 is DFQATT, CDR2 SNEGSKA (reference sequence). This CDR3 is 11 amino acids long. CDR3 protein: CSATTINGYTF. CDR3 DNA sequence: TGCAGTGCCACGACTATTAATGGCTACACCTTC.

V is TRBV6-5 and J is TRBJ1-1, with TRBD1 identical over 8 bases. The CDR3 covers 14 residues. The germline CDR1 and CDR2 sequences are MNHEY and SVGAGI. V trimming: 2 bases; J trimming: 1 base; junction bases outside the gene matches: 0. For the CDR3, the DNA is TGTGCCAGCAGTTACGGACAGGGGAACACTGAAGCTTTCTTT. It specifies CASSYGQGNTEAFF.

The chain couples TRBV7-9 to TRBJ2-4; D unclear. Germline V gene data show CDR1 as SEHNR and CDR2 as FQNEAQ (reference sequence). Between the trimmed V and J ends, which lost 5 bases and 7 bases, there was a span of 15 bases. The CDR3 spans 14 residues. CDR3 in amino acids: CASSPRSLVNIQYF. DNA for the CDR3: TGTGCCAGCAGCCCCCGGTCCCTCGTTAACATTCAGTACTTC.

The chain recombines TRBV6-5 with TRBJ1-5, with D possibly matching TRBD1 (5 bases). V dropped 11 bases and J dropped 1 base, with 9 bases sitting between them. The CDR3 runs to 12 residues. CDR1 MNHEY and CDR2 SVGAGI come from the germline V gene. The CDR3 coding sequence is TGTGCCCGTCCAGGGAGCAATCAGCCCCAGCATTTT. It translates to CARPGSNQPQHF.

The chain employs TRBV13 and TRBJ2-3, with D perhaps matching TRBD2 (6 bases). The germline gives CDR1 PRHDT, CDR2 FYEKMQ (reference sequence). This CDR3 is 13 amino acids long. Trimming pared 5 bases from V and 4 bases from J, leaving 10 bases between. The CDR3 region has the DNA TGTGCCAGCAGCCTACCGGGGGCAGATACGCAGTATTTT. As protein: CASSLPGADTQYF.

V is TRBV9 and J is TRBJ1-1; possibly TRBD1 for D (5 bases). The CDR3 length is 14 residues. V lost 0 bases to trimming and J lost 0 bases, with 6 bases between them. Germline V gives CDR1 SGDLS, CDR2 YYNGEE. For the CDR3, the DNA is TGTGCCAGCAGCGTAGCAGGGCTGAACACTGAAGCTTTCTTT. Its translation is CASSVAGLNTEAFF.